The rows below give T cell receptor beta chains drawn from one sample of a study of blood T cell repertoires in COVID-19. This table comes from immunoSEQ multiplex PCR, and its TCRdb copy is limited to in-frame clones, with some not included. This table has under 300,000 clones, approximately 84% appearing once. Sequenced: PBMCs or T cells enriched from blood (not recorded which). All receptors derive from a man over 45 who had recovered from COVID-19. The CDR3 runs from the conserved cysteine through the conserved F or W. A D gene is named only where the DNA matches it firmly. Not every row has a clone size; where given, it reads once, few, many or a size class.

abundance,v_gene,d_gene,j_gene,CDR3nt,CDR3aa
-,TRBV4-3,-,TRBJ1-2,TGCGCCAGCAGCCAAGATATGGGCAGGCTCTATGGCTACACCTTC,CASSQDMGRLYGYTF
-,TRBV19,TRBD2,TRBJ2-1,TGTGCCAGTAGTTCGACTAGCGGGAGGGCCTACCGTGAGCAGTTCTTC,CASSSTSGRAYREQFF
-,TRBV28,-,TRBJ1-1,TGTGCCAGCAGTTCGTTTAAGAACACTGAAGCTTTCTTT,CASSSFKNTEAFF
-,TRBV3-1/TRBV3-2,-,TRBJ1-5,TGTGCCAGCAGCCAAGATCGGGGGGGTCAGCCCCAGCATTTT,CASSQDRGGQPQHF
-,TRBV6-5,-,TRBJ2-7,TGTGCCAGTGATGGGCAGGTAGGCTACGAGCAGTACTTC,CASDGQVGYEQYF
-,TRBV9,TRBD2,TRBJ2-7,TGTGCCAGCAGCCCTAGGGCTAGCGGGGGGGCGACGTCCTACGAGCAGTACTTC,CASSPRASGGATSYEQYF
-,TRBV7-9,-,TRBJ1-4,TGTGCCAGCAGCTACGGACAGTACTTTAATGAAAAACTGTTTTTT,CASSYGQYFNEKLFF
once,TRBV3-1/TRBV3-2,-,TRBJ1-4,TGTGCCAGCAGCCAGAGATATGAAAAACTGTTTTTT,CASSQRYEKLFF
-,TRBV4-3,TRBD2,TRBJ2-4,TGCGCCAGCAGCTCGGGACTAGCGGGAGAGGAGGCCAAAAACATTCAGTACTTC,CASSSGLAGEEAKNIQYF
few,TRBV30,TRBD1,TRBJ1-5,TGTGCCTGGAGGACCCGGGACAGCAGCCTTAGCAATCAGCCCCAGCATTTT,CAWRTRDSSLSNQPQHF
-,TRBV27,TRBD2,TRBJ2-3,TGTGCCAGCAGTCCCCCGCGCGGGGGTCCCGATACGCAGTATTTT,CASSPPRGGPDTQYF
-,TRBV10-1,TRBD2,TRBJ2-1,TGCGCCAGCAGCGCCGGGACTAGCGGGAGGAATGAGCAGTTCTTC,CASSAGTSGRNEQFF
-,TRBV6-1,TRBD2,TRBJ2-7,TGTGCCAGCAGTGAACATCGGGCTAGCGGGTCCGAGCAGTACTTC,CASSEHRASGSEQYF
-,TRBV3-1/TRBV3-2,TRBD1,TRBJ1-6,TGTGCCAGCAGCCAGGAACAGGGGCGGTCACCCCTCCACTTT,CASSQEQGRSPLHF
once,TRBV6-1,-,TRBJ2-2,TGTGCCAGCAGTGAAGTGGGGCAGGCCGGGGAGCTGTTTTTT,CASSEVGQAGELFF
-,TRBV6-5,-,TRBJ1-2,TGTGCCAGCGGCACCCCACCAGGTCTGGCCTTC,CASGTPPGLAF
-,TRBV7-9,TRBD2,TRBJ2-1,TGTGCCAGCAGCGGGGGGGTACAGAACAATGAGCAGTTCTTC,CASSGGVQNNEQFF
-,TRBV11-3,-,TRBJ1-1,TGTGCCAGCAGCAAAGGGGAAACGGGCACTGAAGCTTTCTTT,CASSKGETGTEAFF
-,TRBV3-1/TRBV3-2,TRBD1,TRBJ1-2,TGTGCCAGCAGCCGAGGGACAGTTAACTATGGCTACACCTTC,CASSRGTVNYGYTF
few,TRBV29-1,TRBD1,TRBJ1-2,TGCAGCGTTCTCAGGGGGACAGGGGGGAATAGTGGCTACACCTTC,CSVLRGTGGNSGYTF
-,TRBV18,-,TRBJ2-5,TGTGCCAGCTCACCACGTGAAACTGAGACCCAGTACTTC,CASSPRETETQYF
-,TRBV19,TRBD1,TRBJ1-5,TGTGCCAGTAGTATTGGGGACAGGGGGCCCCGTGGCAATCAGCCCCAGCATTTT,CASSIGDRGPRGNQPQHF
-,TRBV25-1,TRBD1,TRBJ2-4,TGTGCCAGCAGTGATCCGGGACAGGGTGTAGCCAAAAACATTCAGTACTTC,CASSDPGQGVAKNIQYF
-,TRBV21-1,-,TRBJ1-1,TGTGCCAGCAGCAAACATTTCAATGGGGGGGGCACTGAAGCTTTCTTT,CASSKHFNGGGTEAFF
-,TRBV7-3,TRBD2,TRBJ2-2,TGTGCCAGCAGCCCGAGCGGCGGGAGGGCCGCCGGGGAGCTGTTTTTT,CASSPSGGRAAGELFF
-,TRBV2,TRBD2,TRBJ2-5,TGTGCCAGCACGGGGGGACTAGCGCAAATCCAAGAGACCCAGTACTTC,CASTGGLAQIQETQYF
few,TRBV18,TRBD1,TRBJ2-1,TGTGCCAGCTCATCCAAAACAGGGGGCGCAGGGTATGAGCAGTTCTTC,CASSSKTGGAGYEQFF
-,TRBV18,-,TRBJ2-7,TGTGCCAGCTCAGGGGCCGGGCGCTTTGGCGAGCAGTACTTC,CASSGAGRFGEQYF
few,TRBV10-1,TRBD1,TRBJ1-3,TGCGCCAGCAGCAAATCCGGGACAGGAGACGGCTCTGGAAACACCATATATTTT,CASSKSGTGDGSGNTIYF
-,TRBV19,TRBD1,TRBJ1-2,TGTGCCAGTAGCCCACTCTCCGGTCAGGGGGCGCTTAGTGGCTACACCTTC,CASSPLSGQGALSGYTF
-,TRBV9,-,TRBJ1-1,TGTGCCAGCAGCAATTTGGGGAGGAACACTGAAGCTTTCTTT,CASSNLGRNTEAFF